Shown below are 4 T cell receptor beta chains from a single sample sequenced in a study of blood T cell repertoires in COVID-19. Profiling relied on immunoSEQ multiplex PCR, and the TCRdb table lists in-frame clones only, not all of them. The table lists approximately 350,000 clones, over 75% of them singletons. Sequences were obtained from PBMCs or T cells enriched from blood (not recorded which). All receptors come from a man younger than 35 who had recovered from COVID-19.

The rearrangement uses TRBV5-8 and TRBJ1-1, with D tentatively TRBD1 (5 bases). Deletions cut 0 bases from V and 7 bases from J, with 10 bases between. Germline-derived CDR1 and CDR2 are SGHTS and YDEGEE. The CDR3 contains 13 residues. The CDR3 DNA reads TGTGCCAGCAGCTTGGAGGGGCGACTTGAAGCTTTCTTT. It translates to CASSLEGRLEAFF.

This chain uses TRBV30 with TRBJ2-7, with 8 bases matching TRBD1. CDR1 and CDR2 from the germline V gene are GTSNPN and SVGIG (reference sequence). Trimming cost V 0 bases and J 4 bases; bases outside gene matches: 5. The CDR3 contains 14 residues. CDR3 sequence (DNA): TGTGCCTGGAGTGTGGGGACAGGCCCTTACGAGCAGTACTTC. As protein: CAWSVGTGPYEQYF. Using reference TRBV30 and TRBJ2-7 for the parts outside the CDR3, the full variable domain is SQTIHQWPATLVQPVGSPLSLECTVEGTSNPNLYWYRQAAGRGLQLLFYSVGIGQISSEVPQNLSASRPQDRQFILSSKKLLLSDSGFYLCAWSVGTGPYEQYFGPGTRLTVT.

The chain links TRBV7-6 to TRBJ2-3; D gene uncertain. In germline, CDR1 is SGHVS, CDR2 FNYEAQ. The CDR3 extends over 14 amino acids. V lost 6 bases, J lost 1 base, and 11 bases lay in between. The CDR3 sequence: CASRPTYGTDTQYF. CDR3 sequence (DNA): TGTGCCAGCAGGCCGACTTACGGCACAGATACGCAGTATTTT.

This clone has a single count. The chain couples TRBV18 to TRBJ1-2, with D perhaps TRBD1 (5 bases). The CDR3 is 16 amino acids. Trimming stripped 3 bases from V and 3 bases from J, with 17 bases between. Germline lookup yields CDR1 KGHSH and CDR2 LQKENI. The CDR3, as DNA: TGTGCCAGCTCACCCCAATCTGACAGTTCTTACTATGGCTACACCTTC. Its translation: CASSPQSDSSYYGYTF.